Shown below are 27 T cell receptor beta chains from a single sample sequenced in a study of blood T cell repertoires in COVID-19. The method was immunoSEQ multiplex PCR; TCRdb's version includes in-frame clones alone and lacks a portion of them. The table shows some 15,000 clones, with around 88% occurring only once. Sequenced: peripheral blood. These receptors were collected from a human donor in a cohort sampled during active COVID-19.

The chain uses TRBV28 and TRBJ2-5; 7 nucleotides match TRBD1. Per the germline V gene, CDR1 is MDHEN and CDR2 is SYDVKM. V gave up 8 bases and J gave up 4 bases; unmatched junction bases: 4. This CDR3 contains 12 residues. The CDR3 DNA follows: TGTGCCAGCTCCAGGGGGTTAGAGACCCAGTACTTC. This translates into CASSRGLETQYF.

This clone was detected a few times. The genes are TRBV6-5 and TRBJ1-5, with 9 bases lining up with TRBD1. Germline trimming cut 10 bases from V and 4 bases from J; bases unmatched to any gene: 5. The CDR3 is made up of 13 amino acids. Germline V gene data show CDR1 as MNHEY and CDR2 as SVGAGI. The CDR3, as DNA: TGTGCCACCGGGACAGGGAGGAATCAGCCCCAGCATTTT. This gives the protein CATGTGRNQPQHF.

The chain carries TRBV6-1 and TRBJ2-7, with 11 bases that match TRBD2. The trim removed 1 base at V and 2 bases at J, leaving 1 base unmatched. The CDR3 is 15 amino acids. Germline V gene data show CDR1 as MNHNS and CDR2 as SASEGT. The CDR3, as DNA: TGTGCCAGCAGTGAAGAACTAGCGGGAGCCTACGAGCAGTACTTC. It is translated as CASSEELAGAYEQYF.

The V gene is TRBV11-1, the J gene TRBJ2-1; perhaps TRBD2 as D (5 bases). Germline V gene sequence: CDR1 SGHAT, CDR2 FQDESV (reference sequence). The germline V and J ends were trimmed by 4 bases and 2 bases, with 12 bases remaining between them. The CDR3 loop spans 15 amino acids. The CDR3 is CASSWLAATYNEQFF. In nucleotides, the CDR3 is TGTGCCAGCAGCTGGCTAGCCGCCACCTACAATGAGCAGTTCTTC.

The chain uses TRBV5-1 and TRBJ2-7; maybe TRBD1 (6 bases). This CDR3 has 14 amino acids. V lost 1 base to trimming and J lost 5 bases, with 13 bases between them. Germline assignment: CDR1 SGHRS and CDR2 YFSETQ. The CDR3 DNA is TGCGCCAGCAGCTTGTGGGGACAAGAGAACGAGCAGTACTTC. The encoded protein is CASSLWGQENEQYF.

This chain joins TRBV20-1 and TRBJ1-1; 7 nucleotides line up with TRBD1. The CDR3 is 14 amino acids. CDR1 is DFQATT, CDR2 SNEGSKA, per germline (reference sequence). V gave up 3 bases and J gave up 4 bases; unmatched junction bases: 8. The CDR3 DNA reads TGCAGTGCTAGTTCCCTAACAGGGGTCACTGAAGCTTTCTTT. Its translation is CSASSLTGVTEAFF.

The chain couples TRBV19 to TRBJ2-7; 10 bases line up with TRBD1. In germline, CDR1 is LNHDA, CDR2 SQIVND (reference sequence). The CDR3 consists of 15 residues. The ends lost 5 bases at V and 3 bases at J; junction bases unmatched: 7. The CDR3 loop reads CASSEGTGVGYEQYF. Written as DNA, the CDR3 is TGTGCCAGTAGTGAAGGGACAGGGGTAGGCTACGAGCAGTACTTC.

This chain joins TRBV5-1 and TRBJ1-3; D may be TRBD1 (5 bases). This CDR3 region has 15 residues. Germline values: CDR1 SGHRS, CDR2 YFSETQ. Trimming took off 2 bases at V and 0 bases at J, with 9 bases between the two ends. CDR3 nucleotide sequence: TGCGCCAGCAGCTTCCGGGGGAGCTCTGGAAACACCATATATTTT. It codes for CASSFRGSSGNTIYF.

This clone is judged large. The V call is TRBV27, the J call TRBJ2-7; 7 bases match TRBD1. V gave up 0 bases and J gave up 5 bases; unmatched junction bases: 7. The CDR3 totals 15 residues. Germline CDR1 and CDR2: MNHEY and SMNVEV (reference sequence). The CDR3 loop reads CASSLSPQTGDEQYF. CDR3 bases: TGTGCCAGCAGTTTATCTCCACAAACAGGGGACGAGCAGTACTTC.

This clone was counted between two and nine times. The gene calls are TRBV19 and TRBJ1-2; a possible D gene is TRBD1 (5 bases). CDR1 is LNHDA and CDR2 is SQIVND in the germline V gene (reference sequence). Trimming left V 5 bases short and J 0 bases short, with 13 bases between. The CDR3 consists of 15 residues. This CDR3 is CASSQWGEANYGYTF. The CDR3 DNA follows: TGTGCCAGTAGTCAGTGGGGGGAAGCTAACTATGGCTACACCTTC.

The chain links TRBV7-9 to TRBJ1-4; TRBD1 is a possible D gene (5 bases). The ends were cut back, 4 bases at V and 4 bases at J, with 10 bases in the middle. The germline V gene has CDR1 SEHNR and CDR2 FQNEAQ (reference sequence). The CDR3 consists of 14 residues. CDR3 bases: TGTGCCAGCAGCTCTCAGGGAATTAATGAAAAACTGTTTTTT. Amino acids: CASSSQGINEKLFF.

The chain employs TRBV7-8 and TRBJ2-4, with 8 bases lining up with TRBD1. This CDR3 is built from 16 residues. With 1 base clipped from V and 1 base from J, the junction kept 3 bases outside the gene matches. CDR1 and CDR2 (germline): SGHVS, FQNEAQ. CDR3 amino acids: CASSLGNRGAKNIQYF. CDR3 bases: TGTGCCAGCAGCTTAGGAAACAGGGGGGCCAAAAACATTCAGTACTTC.

J is TRBJ2-2 and V is TRBV30; tentatively, D is TRBD1 (6 bases). Looked up from germline, CDR1 is GTSNPN and CDR2 is SVGIG (reference sequence). The V end was cut by 0 bases, the J end by 4 bases, with 12 bases between. This CDR3 spans 15 amino acids. CDR3 in DNA: TGTGCCTGGAGTGTAGAGGACAGAACCACCGGGGAGCTGTTTTTT. Protein product: CAWSVEDRTTGELFF.

A few counts support this clone. V and J are TRBV12-3 or TRBV12-4 and TRBJ2-5; 7 bases are a match to TRBD1. The CDR3 contains 13 residues. Losses at the gene ends were 4 bases for V and 7 bases for J; bases not matched to a gene: 6. CDR3 residues: CASSSTGLGTQYF. Written as DNA, the CDR3 is TGTGCCAGCAGTTCGACAGGGTTGGGGACCCAGTACTTC.

The V gene is TRBV5-1, the J gene TRBJ2-7; tentatively, D is TRBD2 (6 bases). The CDR3 contains 18 residues. Germline V gene lookup returns CDR1 SGHRS and CDR2 YFSETQ. The ends were cut back, 4 bases at V and 2 bases at J, with 25 bases in the middle. The CDR3, as DNA: TGCGCCAGCAGCGCCTCCCCACCCTTGCGGGGAAGCGCCTACGAGCAGTACTTC. This gives the protein CASSASPPLRGSAYEQYF. Drawing the rest from reference TRBV5-1 and TRBJ2-7, the complete variable domain is KAGVTQTPRYLIKTRGQQVTLSCSPISGHRSVSWYQQTPGQGLQFLFEYFSETQRNKGNFPGRFSGRQFSNSRSEMNVSTLELGDSALYLCASSASPPLRGSAYEQYFGPGTRLTVT.

This clone has a single count. The rearrangement joins TRBV2 to TRBJ2-6, with D unclear. The CDR3 spans 17 residues. CDR1 is SNHLY, CDR2 FYNNEI, per germline. V gave up 6 bases and J gave up 0 bases, with 15 bases separating them. CDR3 in amino acids: CASSAYSGLSGANVLTF. The CDR3 region has the DNA TGTGCCAGCAGCGCATATTCAGGTCTCTCTGGGGCCAACGTCCTGACTTTC.

The CDR3 region has the DNA TGCGCCAGCAGCGTGGACAGGGGCGGCACTGAAGCTTTCTTT. Translated: CASSVDRGGTEAFF. The J gene is TRBJ1-1, the V gene TRBV5-1; TRBD1 matches at 9 bases. The V gene end was trimmed by 4 bases and the J gene end by 4 bases; junction bases not matched to a gene: 5. The CDR3 sequence is 14 residues long. Germline values: CDR1 SGHRS, CDR2 YFSETQ.

This clone was observed a single time. The V call is TRBV28, the J call TRBJ1-2; the match to TRBD1 covers 7 bases. CDR3 length equals 15 residues. The V and J ends lost 5 bases and 2 bases, in that order; junction bases with no gene match: 8. Germline V gene lookup returns CDR1 MDHEN and CDR2 SYDVKM. CDR3 sequence (DNA): TGTGCCAGCAGTCAAAGGGACAGAAGGAACTATGGCTACACCTTC. This translates into CASSQRDRRNYGYTF.

The chain employs TRBV19 and TRBJ1-1; a possible D gene is TRBD1 (5 bases). This CDR3 contains 14 residues. CDR1 is LNHDA, CDR2 SQIVND, per germline (reference sequence). V lost 3 bases and J 5 bases, leaving 13 bases between the germline ends. This CDR3 is CASSMEGWWTEAFF. CDR3 sequence (DNA): TGTGCCAGTAGTATGGAGGGGTGGTGGACTGAAGCTTTCTTT.

The CDR3 nucleotides read TGTGCCAGCAGCCGCCCTGGGTTCACGGAGGGTAATGAGCAGTTCTTC. Translation gives CASSRPGFTEGNEQFF. The rearrangement joins TRBV5-4 to TRBJ2-1; weak D call: TRBD2 (6 bases). Germline loops: CDR1 SGHNT, CDR2 YYREEE (reference sequence). V lost 4 bases and J 7 bases, leaving 21 bases between the germline ends. The CDR3 extends over 16 amino acids.

The rearrangement joins TRBV7-9 to TRBJ2-7, with TRBD1 identical over 7 bases. J was trimmed by 2 bases and V by 5 bases; bases with no gene match: 21. Germline-derived CDR1 and CDR2 are SEHNR and FQNEAQ (reference sequence). This CDR3 is built from 19 residues. The CDR3 spells CASSPSHRDRVQRPYEQYF. CDR3 DNA: TGTGCCAGCAGCCCCTCGCACCGAGACAGGGTTCAGCGGCCCTACGAGCAGTACTTC.

The rearrangement uses TRBV29-1 and TRBJ2-3; 11 bases map to TRBD2. J lost 1 base, V lost 6 bases, and 3 bases had no gene match. The germline CDR1 and CDR2 sequences are SQVTM and ANQGSEA. The CDR3 has 14 residues. CDR3 in DNA: TGCAGCGTCCTTAGCGGGAGGGGCACAGATACGCAGTATTTT. Translated, it gives CSVLSGRGTDTQYF.

The gene calls are TRBV4-1 and TRBJ1-1; 8 bases fit TRBD1. The V gene end was trimmed by 4 bases and the J gene end by 7 bases; junction bases not matched to a gene: 5. Germline CDR1 is MGHRA and CDR2 is YSYEKL. The CDR3 has 13 residues. DNA for the CDR3: TGCGCCAGCAGCCCCAGAGGACAGGGTGAAGCTTTCTTT. Protein sequence: CASSPRGQGEAFF.

This clone is large. The chain employs TRBV4-1 and TRBJ2-1, with a tentative D call TRBD2 (6 bases). Trimming took 4 bases from V and 2 from J, leaving 12 bases between them. This CDR3 has 15 amino acids. Germline-derived CDR1 and CDR2 are MGHRA and YSYEKL. As DNA, the CDR3 is TGCGCCAGCAGCCTAACTAGCTCGACCTACAATGAGCAGTTCTTC. It translates to CASSLTSSTYNEQFF.

Points on this clone: Relative to the germline gene, one junction end is altered; a read error may explain this. The rearrangement joins TRBV7-7 to TRBJ2-2, with 11 bases matching TRBD2. CDR1 and CDR2 from the germline V gene are SSHAT and FNYEAQ (reference sequence). The CDR3 sequence is 15 residues long. CDR3 DNA: TGTGCTAGCAGCCCAGTTAGCGGGAGGGCCGGGGAGCTGTTTTTT. Its protein is CASSPVSGRAGELFF.

This clone appeared once. The V call is TRBV4-1, the J call TRBJ2-1; 14 nucleotides agree with TRBD2. The CDR3 spans 17 residues. V dropped 10 bases and J dropped 7; count of bases not matched to a gene: 15. Germline loops: CDR1 MGHRA, CDR2 YSYEKL. The CDR3 sequence is CATTRLAGGEQGNEQFF. The DNA of the CDR3 is TGCGCCACGACGAGACTAGCGGGAGGGGAACAAGGGAATGAGCAGTTCTTC.

This clone was observed once. CDR3 nucleotides: TGTGCCATCAGTGAGTCGGACAGTCCTAATGAAAAACTGTTTTTT. Encoded protein: CAISESDSPNEKLFF. The genes are TRBV10-3 and TRBJ1-4, with D perhaps matching TRBD1 (6 bases). V lost 0 bases to trimming and J lost 3 bases, with 8 bases between them. Per the germline V gene, CDR1 is ENHRY and CDR2 is SYGVKD. The CDR3 contains 15 residues.